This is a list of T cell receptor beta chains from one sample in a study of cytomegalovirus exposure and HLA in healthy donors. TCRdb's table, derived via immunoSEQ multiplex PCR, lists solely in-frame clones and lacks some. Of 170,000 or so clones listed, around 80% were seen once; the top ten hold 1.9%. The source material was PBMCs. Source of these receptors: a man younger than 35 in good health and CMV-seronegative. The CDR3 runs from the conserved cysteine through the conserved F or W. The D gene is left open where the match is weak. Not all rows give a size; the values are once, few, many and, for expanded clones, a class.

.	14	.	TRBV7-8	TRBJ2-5	TGTGCCAGCAGCACCGGGATATCCCAAGAGACCCAGTACTTC	CASSTGISQETQYF
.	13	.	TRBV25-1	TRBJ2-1	TGTGCCAGCAGTGAAAGGGGGTCCCACGGGGAGTTCTTC	CASSERGSHGEFF
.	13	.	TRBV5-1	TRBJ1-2	TGCGCCAGCAGTAGTACCACAGACTATGGCTACACCTTC	CASSSTTDYGYTF
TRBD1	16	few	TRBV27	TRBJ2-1	TGTGCCAGCAGGTCTGACAGGGTAAGGTCCTACAATGAGCAGTTCTTC	CASRSDRVRSYNEQFF
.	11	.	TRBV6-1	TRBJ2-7	TGTGCCAGCTTTGTCAGCTACGAGCAGTACTTC	CASFVSYEQYF
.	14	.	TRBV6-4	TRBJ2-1	TGTGCCAGCAGTGACTCGGGGGACACCAATGAGCAGTTCTTC	CASSDSGDTNEQFF
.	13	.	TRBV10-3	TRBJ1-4	TGTGCCATCACCCGGGATCGGGGTGAAAAACTGTTTTTT	CAITRDRGEKLFF
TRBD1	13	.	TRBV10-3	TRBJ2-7	TGTGCCATCAGCCCGGACAGGGTCGACGAGCAGTACTTC	CAISPDRVDEQYF
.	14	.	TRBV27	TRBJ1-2	TGTGCCAGCAGTCCAGGGGTTATAGACTATGGCTACACCTTC	CASSPGVIDYGYTF
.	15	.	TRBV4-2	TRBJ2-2	TGTGCCAGCAGCGAGCCCGGGGGGCGGGCCGGGGAGCTGTTTTTT	CASSEPGGRAGELFF
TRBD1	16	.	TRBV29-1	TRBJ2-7	TGCAGCGTTGCCCACCCCCAGACAGGGTTCCCCTACGAGCAGTACTTC	CSVAHPQTGFPYEQYF
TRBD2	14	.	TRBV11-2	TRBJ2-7	TGTGCCAGCAGCCCGGGAGCGGGAGTCTACGAGCAGTACTTC	CASSPGAGVYEQYF
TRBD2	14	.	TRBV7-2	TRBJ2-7	TGTGCCAGCAGCTTCGGGGGGGGGCTCTACGAGCAGTACTTC	CASSFGGGLYEQYF
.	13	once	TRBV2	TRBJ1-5	TGTGCCAGCCGGGTGAATAGCAATCAGCCCCAGCATTTT	CASRVNSNQPQHF
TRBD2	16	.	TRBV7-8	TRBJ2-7	TGTGCCAGCAGCCCCCACACCGGGACTAGCGCCTACGAGCAGTACTTC	CASSPHTGTSAYEQYF
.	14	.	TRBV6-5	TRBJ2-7	TGTGCCAGCAGTTACTCCATGAGCTCCTACGAGCAGTACTTC	CASSYSMSSYEQYF
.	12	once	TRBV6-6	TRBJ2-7	TGTGCCAGCAGCGGACAGTACTACGAGCAGTACTTC	CASSGQYYEQYF
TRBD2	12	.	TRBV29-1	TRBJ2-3	TGCAGCGAGCGGGAGGTGTCAGATACGCAGTATTTT	CSEREVSDTQYF
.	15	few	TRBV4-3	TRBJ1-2	TGCGCCAGCAGCCAAGACTTAGCCGCAAACTATGGCTACACCTTC	CASSQDLAANYGYTF
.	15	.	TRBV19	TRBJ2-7	TGTGCCAGTAGTATACGGCCTAACCTAGGCTACGAGCAGTACTTC	CASSIRPNLGYEQYF
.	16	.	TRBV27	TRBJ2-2	TGTGCCAGCAGTTTATGGGCACTCGCGGGCACCGGGGAGCTGTTTTTT	CASSLWALAGTGELFF
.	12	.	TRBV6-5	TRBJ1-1	TGTGCCAGCAGTTACTCGCGGACTGAAGCTTTCTTT	CASSYSRTEAFF
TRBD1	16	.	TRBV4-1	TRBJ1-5	TGCGCCAGCAGCCGGCAGACAGGGGTAAACAATCAGCCCCAGCATTTT	CASSRQTGVNNQPQHF
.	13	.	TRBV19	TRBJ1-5	TGTGCCAGTAGATTATATAGCAATCAGCCCCAGCATTTT	CASRLYSNQPQHF
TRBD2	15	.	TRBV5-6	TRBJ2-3	TGTGCCAGCAGCCAAGCGGCGGGAGTCACAGATACGCAGTATTTT	CASSQAAGVTDTQYF
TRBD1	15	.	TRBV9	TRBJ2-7	TGTGCCAGCAGCCCGGGACAGGGCCCCTCCTACGAGCAGTACTTC	CASSPGQGPSYEQYF
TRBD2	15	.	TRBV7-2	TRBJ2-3	TGTGCCAGCAGCTTTGGCGGGGGGAATACAGATACGCAGTATTTT	CASSFGGGNTDTQYF
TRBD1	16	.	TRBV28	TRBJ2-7	TGTGCCAGCAGTTCCCCAAGGACAGGGGGCTCCTACGAGCAGTACTTC	CASSSPRTGGSYEQYF
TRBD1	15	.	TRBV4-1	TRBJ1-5	TGCGCCAGCAGCCACCCCGGGGACAGCCAACAGCCCCAGCATTTT	CASSHPGDSQQPQHF
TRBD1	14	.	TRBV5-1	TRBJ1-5	TGCGCCAGCAGCCCTACAGGGGGCGACCAGCCCCAGCATTTT	CASSPTGGDQPQHF
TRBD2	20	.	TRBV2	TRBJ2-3	TGTGCCAGCAGTGAAGCCTGGGGGACTAGCGGGGGGGCGGGGACAGATACGCAGTATTTT	CASSEAWGTSGGAGTDTQYF
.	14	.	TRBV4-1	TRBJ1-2	TGCGCCAGCAGCCCACGCCACAGGTTTGGCGGCTACACCTTC	CASSPRHRFGGYTF
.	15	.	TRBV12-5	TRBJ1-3	TGTGCTAGTGGTCTTGGGGCCTACTCTGGAAACACCATATATTTT	CASGLGAYSGNTIYF
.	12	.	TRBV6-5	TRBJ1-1	TGTGCCAGTGGTGGGAGGGGGGTAAAAGCTTTCTTT	CASGGRGVKAFF
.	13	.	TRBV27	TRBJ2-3	TGTGCCAGCAGTTTTCGCGACACAGATACGCAGTATTTT	CASSFRDTDTQYF
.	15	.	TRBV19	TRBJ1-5	TGTGCCAGTAAGGCTATGGGCTATAGCAATCAGCCCCAGCATTTT	CASKAMGYSNQPQHF
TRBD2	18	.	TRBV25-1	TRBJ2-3	TGTGCCAGCAGTGACCCCGGGGCGGGAGCGACTAGCACAGATACGCAGTATTTT	CASSDPGAGATSTDTQYF
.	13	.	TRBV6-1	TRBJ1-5	TGTGCCAACCCCGTTGCTGTCGGGGAGCCCCAGCATTTT	CANPVAVGEPQHF
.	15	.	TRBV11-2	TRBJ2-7	TGTGCCAGCAGCTTAGATCAAGGGGGGGTCTACGAGCAGTACTTC	CASSLDQGGVYEQYF
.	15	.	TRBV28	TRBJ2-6	TGTGCCAGCAGTTCCCCTAACTCTGGGGCCAACGTCCTGACTTTC	CASSSPNSGANVLTF
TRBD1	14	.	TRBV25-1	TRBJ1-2	TGTGCCAGCAGTGGACAGGGGCAGTCCTATGGCTACACCTTC	CASSGQGQSYGYTF
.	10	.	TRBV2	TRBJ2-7	TGTGCCAGCAGTGAGCTGGGACATATCTTC	CASSELGHIF
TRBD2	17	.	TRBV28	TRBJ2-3	TGTGCCAGCAGTTTCTCGGCAGCGGGGGAGTACACAGATACGCAGTATTTT	CASSFSAAGEYTDTQYF
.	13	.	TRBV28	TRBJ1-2	TGTGCCAGCAGTTTATCACGGAACTATGGCTACACCTTC	CASSLSRNYGYTF
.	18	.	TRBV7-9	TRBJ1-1	TGTGCCAGCAGCCATCAGGCGATTCGGGACACCCAGAACACTGAAGCTTTCTTT	CASSHQAIRDTQNTEAFF